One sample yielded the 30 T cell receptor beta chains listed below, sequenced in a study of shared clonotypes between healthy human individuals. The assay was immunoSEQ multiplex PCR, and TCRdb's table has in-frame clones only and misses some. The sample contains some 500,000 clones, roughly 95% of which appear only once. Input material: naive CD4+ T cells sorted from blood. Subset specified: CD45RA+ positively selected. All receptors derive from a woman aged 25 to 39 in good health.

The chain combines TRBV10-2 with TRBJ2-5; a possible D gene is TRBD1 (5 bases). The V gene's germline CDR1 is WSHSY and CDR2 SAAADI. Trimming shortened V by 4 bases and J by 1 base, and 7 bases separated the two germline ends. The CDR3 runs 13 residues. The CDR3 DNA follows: TGCGCCAGCAGTGCGACAGCCCAAGAGACCCAGTACTTC. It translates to CASSATAQETQYF.

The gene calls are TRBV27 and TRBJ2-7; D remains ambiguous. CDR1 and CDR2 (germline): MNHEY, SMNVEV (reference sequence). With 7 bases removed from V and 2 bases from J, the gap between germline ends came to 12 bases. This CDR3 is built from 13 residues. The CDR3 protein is CASMRTAAYEQYF. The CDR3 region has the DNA TGTGCCAGCATGCGCACCGCCGCCTACGAGCAGTACTTC.

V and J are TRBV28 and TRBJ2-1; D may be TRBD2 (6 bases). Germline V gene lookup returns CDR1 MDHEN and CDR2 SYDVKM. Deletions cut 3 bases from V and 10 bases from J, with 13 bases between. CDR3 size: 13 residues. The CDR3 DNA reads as TGTGCCAGCAGTTTGGGAGGTGCCGGAGAGCAGTTCTTC. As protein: CASSLGGAGEQFF.

CDR3: CASSQEIGSGRSYSYNEQFF. The CDR3 region has the DNA TGTGCCAGCAGCCAAGAAATCGGTAGCGGGCGGTCTTACTCCTACAATGAGCAGTTCTTC. J is TRBJ2-1 and V is TRBV4-2; TRBD2 agrees at 7 bases. V trimming: 0 bases; J trimming: 0 bases; junction bases outside the gene matches: 14. This CDR3 contains 20 residues. The V gene's germline CDR1 is LGHNA and CDR2 YNFKEQ.

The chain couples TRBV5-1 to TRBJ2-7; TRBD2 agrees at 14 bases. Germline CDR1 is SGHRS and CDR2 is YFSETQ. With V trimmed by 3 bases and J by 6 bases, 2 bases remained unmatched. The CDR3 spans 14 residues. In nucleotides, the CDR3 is TGCGCCAGCAGCTCCGGGACTAGCGGGAGCGAGCAGTACTTC. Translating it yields CASSSGTSGSEQYF. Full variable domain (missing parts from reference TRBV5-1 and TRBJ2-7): KAGVTQTPRYLIKTRGQQVTLSCSPISGHRSVSWYQQTPGQGLQFLFEYFSETQRNKGNFPGRFSGRQFSNSRSEMNVSTLELGDSALYLCASSSGTSGSEQYFGPGTRLTVT.

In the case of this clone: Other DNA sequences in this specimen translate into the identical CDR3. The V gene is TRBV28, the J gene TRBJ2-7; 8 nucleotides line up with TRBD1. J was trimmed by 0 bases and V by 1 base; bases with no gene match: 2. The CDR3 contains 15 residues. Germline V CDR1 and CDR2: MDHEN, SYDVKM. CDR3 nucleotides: TGTGCCAGCAGTTTATCCACAGGGGGCTCCTACGAGCAGTACTTC. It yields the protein CASSLSTGGSYEQYF.

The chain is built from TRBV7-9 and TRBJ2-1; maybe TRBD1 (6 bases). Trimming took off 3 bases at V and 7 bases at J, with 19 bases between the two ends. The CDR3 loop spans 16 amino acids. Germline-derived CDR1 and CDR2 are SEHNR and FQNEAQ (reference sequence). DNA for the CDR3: TGTGCCAGCAGCTTCGTTCCGGGCTCAGGGACAAATGAGCAGTTCTTC. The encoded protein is CASSFVPGSGTNEQFF.

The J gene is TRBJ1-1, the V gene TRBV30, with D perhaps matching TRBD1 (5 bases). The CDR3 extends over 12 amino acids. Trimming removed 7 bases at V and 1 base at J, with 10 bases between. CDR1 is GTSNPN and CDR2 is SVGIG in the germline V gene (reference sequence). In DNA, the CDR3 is TGTGCCTTAGACAGAGAGAACACTGAAGCTTTCTTT. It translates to CALDRENTEAFF.

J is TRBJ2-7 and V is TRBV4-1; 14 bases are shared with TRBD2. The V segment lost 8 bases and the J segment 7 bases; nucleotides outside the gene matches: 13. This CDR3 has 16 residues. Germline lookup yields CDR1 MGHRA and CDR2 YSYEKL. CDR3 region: CASGRPGTSGSEEQYF. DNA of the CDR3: TGCGCCAGCGGACGTCCTGGGACTAGCGGGAGTGAAGAGCAGTACTTC.

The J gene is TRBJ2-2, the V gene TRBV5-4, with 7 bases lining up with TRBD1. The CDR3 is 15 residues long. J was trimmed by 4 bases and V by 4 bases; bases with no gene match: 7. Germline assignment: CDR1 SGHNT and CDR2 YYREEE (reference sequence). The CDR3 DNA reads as TGTGCCAGCAGCCCATTCGACAGGGTCACCGGGGAGCTGTTTTTT. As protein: CASSPFDRVTGELFF.

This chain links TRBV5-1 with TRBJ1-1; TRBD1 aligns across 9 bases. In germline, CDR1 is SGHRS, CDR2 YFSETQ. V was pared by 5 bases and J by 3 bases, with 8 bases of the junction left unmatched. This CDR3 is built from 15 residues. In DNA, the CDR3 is TGCGCCAGCAGATTACAGGGGGCTGGTTACACTGAAGCTTTCTTT. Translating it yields CASRLQGAGYTEAFF.

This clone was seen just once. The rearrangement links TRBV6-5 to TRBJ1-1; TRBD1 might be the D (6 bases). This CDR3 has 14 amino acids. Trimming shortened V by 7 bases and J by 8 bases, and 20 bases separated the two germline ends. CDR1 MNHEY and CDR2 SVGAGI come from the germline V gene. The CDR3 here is CASTTRVGGSEAFF. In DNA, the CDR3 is TGTGCCAGCACCACCCGAGTTGGGGGCTCCGAAGCTTTCTTT.

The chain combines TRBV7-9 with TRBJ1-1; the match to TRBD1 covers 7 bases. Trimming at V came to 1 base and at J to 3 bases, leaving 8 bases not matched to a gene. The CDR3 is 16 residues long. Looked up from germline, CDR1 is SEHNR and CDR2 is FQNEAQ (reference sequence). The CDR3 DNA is TGTGCCAGCAGCTTAGAGGGGACAGCACTCTACACTGAAGCTTTCTTT. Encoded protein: CASSLEGTALYTEAFF.

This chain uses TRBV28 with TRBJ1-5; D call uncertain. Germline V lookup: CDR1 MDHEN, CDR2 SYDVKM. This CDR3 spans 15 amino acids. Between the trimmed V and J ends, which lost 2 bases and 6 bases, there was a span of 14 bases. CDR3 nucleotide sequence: TGTGCCAGCAGTTTAAGATCTGGGCTCGGTCAGCCCCAGCATTTT. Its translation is CASSLRSGLGQPQHF. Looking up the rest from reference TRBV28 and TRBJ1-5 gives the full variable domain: DVKVTQSSRYLVKRTGEKVFLECVQDMDHENMFWYRQDPGLGLRLIYFSYDVKMKEKGDIPEGYSVSREKKERFSLILESASTNQTSMYLCASSLRSGLGQPQHFGDGTRLSIL.

Written as DNA, the CDR3 is TGTGCCAGTAGTATCAGACTAGCGGAAGACACAGATACGCAGTATTTT. Protein sequence: CASSIRLAEDTDTQYF. The rearrangement uses TRBV19 and TRBJ2-3, with 9 bases that match TRBD2. CDR3 length: 16 amino acids. The V gene end was trimmed by 3 bases and the J gene end by 2 bases; junction bases not matched to a gene: 6. The germline V gene has CDR1 LNHDA and CDR2 SQIVND (reference sequence).

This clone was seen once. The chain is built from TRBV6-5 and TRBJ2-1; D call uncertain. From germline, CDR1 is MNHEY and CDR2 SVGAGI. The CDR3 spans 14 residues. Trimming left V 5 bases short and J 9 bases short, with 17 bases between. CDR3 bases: TGTGCCAGCAGTCCCCTGTCGGAGACGGGTGAGCAGTTCTTC. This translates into CASSPLSETGEQFF.

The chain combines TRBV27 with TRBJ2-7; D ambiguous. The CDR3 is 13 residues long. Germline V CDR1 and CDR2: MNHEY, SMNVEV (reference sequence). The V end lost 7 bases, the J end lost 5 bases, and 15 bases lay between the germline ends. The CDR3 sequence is CASKRNGVDEQYF. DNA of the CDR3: TGTGCCAGCAAGAGGAATGGAGTCGACGAGCAGTACTTC.

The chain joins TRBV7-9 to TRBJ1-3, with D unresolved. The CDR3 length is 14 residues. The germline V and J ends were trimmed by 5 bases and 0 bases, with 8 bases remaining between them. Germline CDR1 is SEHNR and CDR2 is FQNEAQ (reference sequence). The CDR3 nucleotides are TGTGCCAGCAGCGCGGGGAGCTCTGGAAACACCATATATTTT. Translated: CASSAGSSGNTIYF. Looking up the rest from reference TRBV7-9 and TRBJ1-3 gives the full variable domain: DTGVSQNPRHKITKRGQNVTFRCDPISEHNRLYWYRQTLGQGPEFLTYFQNEAQLEKSRLLSDRFSAERPKGSFSTLEIQRTEQGDSAMYLCASSAGSSGNTIYFGEGSWLTVV.

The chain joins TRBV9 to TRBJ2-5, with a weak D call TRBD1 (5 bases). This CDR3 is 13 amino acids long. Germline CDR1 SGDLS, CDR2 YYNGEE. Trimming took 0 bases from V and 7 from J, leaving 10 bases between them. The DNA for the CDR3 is TGTGCCAGCAGCGTAGAGTCGCAGGGGACCCAGTACTTC. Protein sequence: CASSVESQGTQYF.

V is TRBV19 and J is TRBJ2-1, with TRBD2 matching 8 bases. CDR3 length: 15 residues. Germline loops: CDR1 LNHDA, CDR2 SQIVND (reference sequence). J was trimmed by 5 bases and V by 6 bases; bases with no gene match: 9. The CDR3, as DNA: TGTGCCAGTAGGAGAGCGGGGGATCTCCACAATGAGCAGTTCTTC. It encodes CASRRAGDLHNEQFF.

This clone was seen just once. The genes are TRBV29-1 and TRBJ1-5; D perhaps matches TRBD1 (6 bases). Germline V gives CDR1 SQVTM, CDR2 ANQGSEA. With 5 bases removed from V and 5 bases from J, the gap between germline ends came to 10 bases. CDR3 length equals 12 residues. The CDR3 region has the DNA TGCAGCGTTTCCGAGGGGGATCAGCCCCAGCATTTT. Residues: CSVSEGDQPQHF.

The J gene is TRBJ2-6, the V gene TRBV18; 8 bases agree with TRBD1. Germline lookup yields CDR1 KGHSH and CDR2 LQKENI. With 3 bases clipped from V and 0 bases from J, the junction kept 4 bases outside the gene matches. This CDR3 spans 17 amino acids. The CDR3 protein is CASSPDRVLSGANVLTF. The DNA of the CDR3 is TGTGCCAGCTCACCGGACAGGGTTCTCTCTGGGGCCAACGTCCTGACTTTC.

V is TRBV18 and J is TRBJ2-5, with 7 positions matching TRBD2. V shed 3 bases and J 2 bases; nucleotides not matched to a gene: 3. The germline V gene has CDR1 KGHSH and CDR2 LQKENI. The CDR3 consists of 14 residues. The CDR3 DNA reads TGTGCCAGCTCACCCCAGCGGGATCAAGAGACCCAGTACTTC. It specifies CASSPQRDQETQYF.

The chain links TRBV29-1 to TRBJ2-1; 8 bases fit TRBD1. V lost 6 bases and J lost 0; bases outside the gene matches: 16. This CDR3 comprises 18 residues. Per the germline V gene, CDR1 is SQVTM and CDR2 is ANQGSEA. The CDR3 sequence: CSVGGQGGLKSSYNEQFF. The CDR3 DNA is TGCAGCGTAGGTGGACAGGGCGGCCTGAAAAGCTCCTACAATGAGCAGTTCTTC.

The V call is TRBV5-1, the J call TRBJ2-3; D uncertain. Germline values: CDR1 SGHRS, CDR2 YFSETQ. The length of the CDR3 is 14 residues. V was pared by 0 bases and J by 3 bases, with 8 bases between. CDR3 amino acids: CASSLGVGTDTQYF. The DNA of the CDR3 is TGCGCCAGCAGCTTGGGGGTGGGGACAGATACGCAGTATTTT.

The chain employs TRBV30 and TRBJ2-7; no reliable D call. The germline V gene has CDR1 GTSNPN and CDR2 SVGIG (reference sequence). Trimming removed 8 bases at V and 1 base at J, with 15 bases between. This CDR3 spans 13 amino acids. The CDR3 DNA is TGTGCCCTGATACTCACGGGTTCCTACGAGCAGTACTTC. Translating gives CALILTGSYEQYF.

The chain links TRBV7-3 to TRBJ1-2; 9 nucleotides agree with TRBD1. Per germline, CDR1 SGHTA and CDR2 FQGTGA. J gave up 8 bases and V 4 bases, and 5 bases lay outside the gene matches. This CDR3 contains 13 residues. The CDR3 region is CASSSTGGYGYTF. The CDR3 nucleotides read TGTGCCAGCAGCTCAACAGGGGGCTACGGCTACACCTTC.

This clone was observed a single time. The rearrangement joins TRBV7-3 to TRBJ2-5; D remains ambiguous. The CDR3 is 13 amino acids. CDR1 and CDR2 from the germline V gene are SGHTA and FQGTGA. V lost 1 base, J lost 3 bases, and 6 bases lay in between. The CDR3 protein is CASSLIVEETQYF. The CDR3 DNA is TGTGCCAGCAGCTTAATTGTAGAAGAGACCCAGTACTTC.

The CDR3 reads CASSPRQGAKETQYF. CDR3 in DNA: TGCGCCAGCAGCCCTCGACAGGGGGCTAAAGAGACCCAGTACTTC. The chain combines TRBV4-1 with TRBJ2-5; TRBD1 matches 10 bases. CDR1 MGHRA and CDR2 YSYEKL come from the germline V gene. CDR3 length equals 15 residues. Trimming took 4 bases from V and 3 from J; bases not matched to a gene: 5.

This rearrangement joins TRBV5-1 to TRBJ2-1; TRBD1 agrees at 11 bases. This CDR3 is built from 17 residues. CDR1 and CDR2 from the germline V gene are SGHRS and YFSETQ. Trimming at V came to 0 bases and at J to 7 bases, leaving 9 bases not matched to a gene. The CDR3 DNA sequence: TGCGCCAGCAGCTTGGGACCGGGACAGGGGGTCCGGAATGAGCAGTTCTTC. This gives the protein CASSLGPGQGVRNEQFF.